The 8 T cell receptor beta chains in this list originate from one sample, sequenced in a study of OX40 agonist ivuxolimab in advanced cancers. Clones were read by immunoSEQ multiplex PCR, and TCRdb kept only the in-frame ones, dropping some. The sample has more than 45,000 clones, approximately 91% seen once; the top ten hold roughly 1.5%. Sample: CD4+ or CD8+ T cells sorted from blood, taken in a trial of the OX40 agonist ivuxolimab. These receptors came from an adult with an advanced solid tumor such as melanoma, head and neck, liver or kidney cancer.

V is TRBV5-1 and J is TRBJ2-3; 8 bases line up with TRBD1. Losses at the gene ends were 5 bases for V and 0 bases for J; bases not matched to a gene: 5. This CDR3 has 15 amino acids. Germline values: CDR1 SGHRS, CDR2 YFSETQ. For the CDR3, the DNA is TGCGCCAGCAGAGGGACAGGCCGCAGCACAGATACGCAGTATTTT. Translated, it gives CASRGTGRSTDTQYF.

The chain recombines TRBV19 with TRBJ2-3, with 7 nucleotides matching TRBD1. This CDR3 is built from 16 residues. The V segment lost 6 bases and the J segment 0 bases; nucleotides outside the gene matches: 9. Germline V gene data show CDR1 as LNHDA and CDR2 as SQIVND (reference sequence). The CDR3 DNA follows: TGTGCCAGTAGAGGGCCGGGACAGTTAAGCACAGATACGCAGTATTTT. Encoded protein: CASRGPGQLSTDTQYF.

The genes are TRBV10-2 and TRBJ1-6; possibly TRBD1 for D (6 bases). Germline V gene sequence: CDR1 WSHSY, CDR2 SAAADI. Trimming removed 6 bases from V and 9 bases from J, with 12 bases in between. The CDR3 is made up of 13 amino acids. DNA for the CDR3: TGCGCCAGCAGACAGGGTTTCGGTTCACCCCTCCACTTT. Encoded protein: CASRQGFGSPLHF.

V is TRBV19 and J is TRBJ1-5, with a weak D call TRBD1 (5 bases). Germline values: CDR1 LNHDA, CDR2 SQIVND (reference sequence). CDR3 size: 15 residues. Trimming shortened V by 8 bases and J by 4 bases, and 18 bases separated the two germline ends. CDR3 protein: CASAGAARRNQPQHF. The CDR3 coding sequence is TGTGCCAGTGCCGGGGCGGCCCGGCGGAATCAGCCCCAGCATTTT.

V gene TRBV19 combines with J gene TRBJ2-3; maybe TRBD1 (6 bases). The CDR3 covers 12 residues. The ends were cut back, 3 bases at V and 11 bases at J, with 12 bases in the middle. Germline CDR1 reads LNHDA; CDR2 reads SQIVND (reference sequence). The CDR3 DNA follows: TGTGCCAGTAGTATGACCAGAGGGGGGCAGTATTTT. Translation gives CASSMTRGGQYF.

The gene calls are TRBV5-6 and TRBJ2-7; TRBD1 agrees at 9 bases. The CDR3 is 14 residues long. CDR1 and CDR2 from the germline V gene are SGHDT and YYEEEE. Germline trimming cut 3 bases from V and 10 bases from J; bases unmatched to any gene: 11. The CDR3, as DNA: TGTGCCAGCAGCTGGGAGGCAGGGGGACAGGGCCAGTACTTC. It specifies CASSWEAGGQGQYF.

V gene TRBV18 combines with J gene TRBJ1-1; D remains ambiguous. Looked up from germline, CDR1 is KGHSH and CDR2 is LQKENI. The CDR3 consists of 13 residues. V dropped 5 bases and J dropped 1 base, with 8 bases sitting between them. The DNA for the CDR3 is TGTGCCAGCTCATATACAGAGAACACTGAAGCTTTCTTT. Its translation is CASSYTENTEAFF.

This clone was found a few times. The chain uses TRBV10-3 and TRBJ1-1; D remains ambiguous. The CDR3 spans 13 residues. CDR1 is ENHRY and CDR2 is SYGVKD in the germline V gene. V was trimmed by 6 bases and J by 1 base, leaving 9 bases between them. The CDR3 bases are TGTGCCATCAGGACCGGCGGGAACACTGAAGCTTTCTTT. Amino acids: CAIRTGGNTEAFF.